This T cell receptor beta chain came from a study of blood T cell repertoires in COVID-19. The assay was immunoSEQ multiplex PCR, and TCRdb's table has in-frame clones only and misses some. This table has 200,000 to 300,000 clones, more than 80% appearing once. The table lists this clone with a count of one. Sequencing was performed on peripheral blood. This clonotype was sampled from a woman between 40 and 50 years old with acute or convalescent COVID-19.

CDR3 amino acids: CASSVGADRETQYF. The CDR3 DNA follows: TGTGCCAGCAGCGTAGGGGCAGATCGGGAGACCCAGTACTTC. The rearrangement uses TRBV9 and TRBJ2-5; D gene uncertain. Trimming stripped 0 bases from V and 5 bases from J, with 11 bases between. The germline CDR1 and CDR2 sequences are SGDLS and YYNGEE. The CDR3 runs to 14 residues.